The 27 T cell receptor beta chains reported below all come from one sample, sequenced in a study of OX40 agonist ivuxolimab in advanced cancers. TCRdb's table, derived via immunoSEQ multiplex PCR, lists solely in-frame clones and lacks some. The profile shows 55,000 or so clones, roughly 86% of them singletons. Source: CD4+ or CD8+ T cells sorted from blood, taken in a trial of the OX40 agonist ivuxolimab. The origin of the receptors is an adult with an advanced solid tumor such as melanoma, head and neck, liver or kidney cancer.

The genes are TRBV6-6 and TRBJ1-3; 8 bases are a match to TRBD1. The CDR3 loop spans 13 amino acids. Germline CDR1 reads MNHNY; CDR2 reads SVGAGI (reference sequence). Trimming removed 6 bases from V and 4 bases from J; junction bases left unmatched: 2. CDR3 protein: CASRPGGGNTIYF. CDR3 coding DNA: TGTGCCAGCAGACCAGGGGGCGGAAACACCATATATTTT.

The rearrangement uses TRBV11-3 and TRBJ2-1; D call uncertain. V dropped 2 bases and J dropped 8 bases, with 7 bases sitting between them. Per the germline V gene, CDR1 is SGHNT and CDR2 is YENEEA. CDR3 size: 12 residues. Written as DNA, the CDR3 is TGTGCCAGCAGCTTAATCGACCATGAGCAGTTCTTC. Protein sequence: CASSLIDHEQFF. Together with reference TRBV11-3 and TRBJ2-1, the CDR3 gives the full variable domain: EAGVVQSPRYKIIEKKQPVAFWCNPISGHNTLYWYLQNLGQGPELLIRYENEEAVDDSQLPKDRFSAERLKGVDSTLKIQPAELGDSAVYLCASSLIDHEQFFGPGTRLTVL.

Details on this clone: The junction shows a germline mismatch at one end, possibly a read error. V gene TRBV28 combines with J gene TRBJ2-3; 16 nucleotides agree with TRBD2. The germline V gene encodes CDR1 MDHEN and CDR2 SYDVKM. The CDR3 covers 16 residues. DNA for the CDR3: TGTGCCAGCAGTGGGACTAGCGGGAGGGCCGGGAATACGCGGTATTTT. As protein: CASSGTSGRAGNTRYF.

The chain uses TRBV11-2 and TRBJ2-5, with TRBD1 identical over 7 bases. The assigned J gene may be wrong: the sequence end matches TRBJ2-7 better. This CDR3 spans 15 amino acids. CDR1 and CDR2 from the germline V gene are SGHAT and FQNNGV. CDR3 sequence: CASSLAGRGNYEQYF. The CDR3 nucleotides read TGTGCCAGCAGCTTAGCGGGCAGGGGGAACTACGAGCAGTACTTC.

The chain couples TRBV2 to TRBJ2-7, with D unclear. The V end was cut by 8 bases, the J end by 3 bases, with 8 bases between. This CDR3 region has 11 residues. Germline assignment: CDR1 SNHLY and CDR2 FYNNEI. The CDR3 region is CASENSYEQYF. CDR3 bases: TGTGCCAGCGAAAACAGCTACGAGCAGTACTTC.

The V call is TRBV27, the J call TRBJ2-5; TRBD1 is a possible D gene (7 bases). This CDR3 contains 14 residues. Trimming stripped 10 bases from V and 4 bases from J, with 19 bases between. Germline CDR1 and CDR2: MNHEY and SMNVEV (reference sequence). Here the CDR3 reads CATMEGARLETQYF. CDR3 coding DNA: TGTGCCACCATGGAGGGGGCGAGGTTAGAGACCCAGTACTTC.

The chain links TRBV7-3 to TRBJ2-3; no reliable D call. The CDR3 contains 13 residues. The V gene's germline CDR1 is SGHTA and CDR2 FQGTGA. V dropped 3 bases and J dropped 6 bases, with 10 bases sitting between them. CDR3 loop: CASSFGLGDTQYF. As DNA, the CDR3 is TGTGCCAGCAGCTTCGGTCTGGGTGATACGCAGTATTTT.

The chain couples TRBV7-9 to TRBJ2-6; tentatively, D is TRBD1 (5 bases). V was cut by 6 bases and J by 1 base, with 10 bases left in between. The CDR3 contains 15 residues. The germline gives CDR1 SEHNR, CDR2 FQNEAQ (reference sequence). In DNA, the CDR3 is TGTGCCAGCAGAGCCCGACAGTCTGGGGCCAACGTCCTGACTTTC. It encodes CASRARQSGANVLTF. The full variable domain, in which reference TRBV7-9 and TRBJ2-6 provide the parts outside the CDR3, is DTGVSQNPRHKITKRGQNVTFRCDPISEHNRLYWYRQTLGQGPEFLTYFQNEAQLEKSRLLSDRFSAERPKGSFSTLEIQRTEQGDSAMYLCASRARQSGANVLTFGAGSRLTVL.

The genes are TRBV2 and TRBJ1-1; no definite D call. Germline CDR1 and CDR2: SNHLY and FYNNEI. This CDR3 spans 13 amino acids. Trimming cost V 2 bases and J 1 base, with 5 bases left between them. As DNA, the CDR3 is TGTGCCAGCAGTGAATGGGGGAACACTGAAGCTTTCTTT. As protein: CASSEWGNTEAFF. The whole variable domain, filled in from reference TRBV2 and TRBJ1-1, reads EPEVTQTPSHQVTQMGQEVILRCVPISNHLYFYWYRQILGQKVEFLVSFYNNEISEKSEIFDDQFSVERPDGSNFTLKIRSTKLEDSAMYFCASSEWGNTEAFFGQGTRLTVV.

V gene TRBV18 combines with J gene TRBJ2-2; tentative D call: TRBD1 (6 bases). The germline V and J ends were trimmed by 3 bases and 1 base, with 21 bases remaining between them. The CDR3 is 19 amino acids. Germline CDR1 KGHSH, CDR2 LQKENI. The CDR3 bases are TGTGCCAGCTCACCTTTCCCCCCAGGGGCTCGAGGGAACACCGGGGAGCTGTTTTTT. Its protein is CASSPFPPGARGNTGELFF.

The chain combines TRBV4-1 with TRBJ1-3, with a weak D call TRBD1 (6 bases). Germline lookup yields CDR1 MGHRA and CDR2 YSYEKL. CDR3 length equals 16 residues. Trimming removed 1 base from V and 3 bases from J, with 13 bases in between. CDR3 protein: CASSQVPGAGGNTIYF. As DNA, the CDR3 is TGCGCCAGCAGCCAAGTGCCGGGGGCGGGTGGAAACACCATATATTTT.

The chain has TRBV15 and TRBJ2-1, with 7 positions matching TRBD1. Germline CDR1 reads LNHNV; CDR2 reads YYDKDF (reference sequence). V lost 1 base to trimming and J lost 1 base; unmatched junction nucleotides: 4. The CDR3 has 16 residues. The CDR3 DNA reads as TGTGCCACCAGCAGAGCTAGGACAGGATCCTACAATGAGCAGTTCTTC. Its translation: CATSRARTGSYNEQFF.

V and J are TRBV4-1 and TRBJ2-3, with D maybe TRBD2 (5 bases). Germline CDR1 and CDR2: MGHRA and YSYEKL. Trimming shortened V by 0 bases and J by 0 bases, and 10 bases separated the two germline ends. This CDR3 is built from 16 residues. The CDR3 DNA reads TGCGCCAGCAGCCAAGATAAAGCGGCTAGCACAGATACGCAGTATTTT. Its translation: CASSQDKAASTDTQYF.

The chain links TRBV19 to TRBJ2-2, with D possibly being TRBD1 (5 bases). The CDR3 sequence is 15 residues long. CDR1 and CDR2 from the germline V gene are LNHDA and SQIVND (reference sequence). Trimming took 1 base from V and 1 from J, leaving 7 bases between them. The CDR3 region is CASSIGGGNTGELFF. The CDR3, as DNA: TGTGCCAGTAGTATAGGGGGCGGGAACACCGGGGAGCTGTTTTTT.

This sequence joins TRBV28 and TRBJ1-4; D gene ambiguous. Germline CDR1 reads MDHEN; CDR2 reads SYDVKM. The CDR3 is 15 amino acids. V gave up 3 bases and J gave up 8 bases, with 16 bases separating them. DNA of the CDR3: TGTGCCAGCAGTTTTCGCCGCAGTCTGGGAGAAAAACTGTTTTTT. It translates to CASSFRRSLGEKLFF.

The rearrangement links TRBV30 to TRBJ1-6; D gene ambiguous. V gave up 1 base and J gave up 6 bases, with 4 bases separating them. The CDR3 contains 12 residues. Germline V gene lookup returns CDR1 GTSNPN and CDR2 SVGIG (reference sequence). CDR3 sequence (DNA): TGTGCCTGGAGTGGAGGTAATTCACCCCTCCACTTT. It codes for CAWSGGNSPLHF.

The chain links TRBV4-1 to TRBJ1-2; perhaps TRBD1 as D (5 bases). Trimming removed 4 bases at V and 8 bases at J, with 20 bases between. The germline V gene has CDR1 MGHRA and CDR2 YSYEKL. This CDR3 has 15 amino acids. CDR3 coding DNA: TGCGCCAGCAGCCGATTAAAGGGGCAGGGTGAGGGCTACACCTTC. Protein sequence: CASSRLKGQGEGYTF.

This clone showed up just a few times. The chain links TRBV28 to TRBJ2-7; the D gene is possibly TRBD2 (5 bases). V was cut by 1 base and J by 7 bases, with 14 bases left in between. The CDR3 length is 14 residues. Looked up from germline, CDR1 is MDHEN and CDR2 is SYDVKM. CDR3 loop: CASSLFGVSREQYF. DNA of the CDR3: TGTGCCAGCAGTTTATTCGGGGTGTCTAGAGAGCAGTACTTC.

The gene calls are TRBV7-8 and TRBJ2-5; D is tentatively TRBD1 or TRBD2 (5 bases each). The CDR3 loop spans 16 amino acids. The V gene's germline CDR1 is SGHVS and CDR2 FQNEAQ. V lost 1 base to trimming and J lost 4 bases, with 16 bases between them. The CDR3, as DNA: TGTGCCAGCAGCTTAGAGGGGACCTGGACTGGAGAGACCCAGTACTTC. Amino acids: CASSLEGTWTGETQYF.

This chain connects TRBV12-5 to TRBJ1-2, with 7 bases identical to TRBD1. The CDR3 is 14 amino acids. Germline V gene lookup returns CDR1 LGHNT and CDR2 FRNRAP. J gave up 4 bases and V 4 bases, and 6 bases lay outside the gene matches. The chain's CDR3 is CASGSGTVTYGYTF. The CDR3 DNA sequence: TGTGCTAGTGGTTCCGGGACAGTCACCTATGGCTACACCTTC.

This chain links TRBV9 with TRBJ2-1; D is uncertain. CDR1 is SGDLS and CDR2 is YYNGEE in the germline V gene. The CDR3 has 15 amino acids. V was clipped by 4 bases and J by 3 bases, with 14 bases between them. CDR3 coding DNA: TGTGCCAGCAGCCCCGACCGGTCAGGCTACAATGAGCAGTTCTTC. It yields the protein CASSPDRSGYNEQFF.

This sequence joins TRBV5-1 and TRBJ1-1; the D is unclear. Trimming shortened V by 0 bases and J by 7 bases, and 7 bases separated the two germline ends. The germline CDR1 and CDR2 sequences are SGHRS and YFSETQ. The CDR3 covers 12 residues. This chain's CDR3 is CASSLVSDEAFF. In DNA form, the CDR3 reads TGCGCCAGCAGCTTGGTTTCCGATGAAGCTTTCTTT.

On this clone: Different DNA sequences within this sample yield the same CDR3. The chain has TRBV7-2 and TRBJ2-1, with D unclear. Germline V gene data show CDR1 as SGHTA and CDR2 as FQGNSA. The CDR3 has 14 amino acids. V lost 1 base and J 0 bases, leaving 4 bases between the germline ends. CDR3 in amino acids: CASSLVGSYNEQFF. As DNA, the CDR3 is TGTGCCAGCAGCTTAGTCGGCTCCTACAATGAGCAGTTCTTC.

CDR3 nucleotides: TGTGCCAGCAGTCCCCAACTAGCGGGAGGGAAAGAGACCCAGTACTTC. Translated: CASSPQLAGGKETQYF. The chain employs TRBV28 and TRBJ2-5, with 13 bases aligning to TRBD2. There are 16 residues in the CDR3. From germline, CDR1 is MDHEN and CDR2 SYDVKM. The ends lost 5 bases at V and 3 bases at J; junction bases unmatched: 6.

V is TRBV30 and J is TRBJ2-2, with TRBD2 matching over 14 bases. Trimming cost V 2 bases and J 7 bases; bases outside gene matches: 3. Per the germline V gene, CDR1 is GTSNPN and CDR2 is SVGIG (reference sequence). The length of the CDR3 is 15 residues. This CDR3 reads CAWSKGLAGGGELFF. Here the CDR3 DNA reads TGTGCCTGGAGTAAAGGACTAGCGGGAGGCGGGGAGCTGTTTTTT.

The rearrangement joins TRBV4-1 to TRBJ1-4; D is ambiguous. The CDR3 spans 14 residues. V was clipped by 1 base and J by 8 bases, with 11 bases between them. Germline CDR1 reads MGHRA; CDR2 reads YSYEKL. The CDR3 region is CASSQVGGEEKLFF. In DNA, the CDR3 is TGCGCCAGCAGCCAAGTCGGCGGGGAGGAAAAACTGTTTTTT.

The chain combines TRBV11-2 with TRBJ2-3, with a weak D call TRBD2 (7 bases). V dropped 5 bases and J dropped 6 bases, with 12 bases sitting between them. Germline V lookup: CDR1 SGHAT, CDR2 FQNNGV. CDR3 size: 13 residues. The CDR3 nucleotides read TGTGCCAGCAGCGGCGGGGGCTTCGATACGCAGTATTTT. Its translation: CASSGGGFDTQYF.